These T cell receptor beta chains were read from a single sample in a study of blood T cell repertoires in COVID-19. The data were produced by immunoSEQ multiplex PCR, yet TCRdb's version contains in-frame clones alone and is incomplete. The sample contains approximately 72,000 clones, around nine tenths of which appear only once. The source material was peripheral blood. The receptors shown here come from a woman aged 60-75 years with acute or convalescent COVID-19. The CDR3 runs from the conserved cysteine through the conserved F or W. Fields, in order: D gene, V gene, clone size, CDR3 protein. A D gene is named only where the DNA matches it firmly. Expanded clones get a size class; other rows say once, few or many, or leave the size out.

>NA|TRBV5-6|NA
CASSATGLGRDTEAFF
>NA|TRBV6-1|NA
CASSEAITSTYNEQFF
>NA|TRBV2|NA
CASRQADNTGEQFF
>NA|TRBV10-1|NA
CASSEADGDTQYF
>TRBD2|TRBV3-1/TRBV3-2|many
CASSWTSGDNEQFF
>TRBD1|TRBV4-1|NA
CASSQMTGTNTGELFF
>NA|TRBV18|NA
CASSPQTANYGYTF
>NA|TRBV30|NA
CAWSGAKAFF
>NA|TRBV3-1/TRBV3-2|NA
CASSQDSSSYNSPLHF
>TRBD2|TRBV29-1|NA
CSGAGDSTATQYF
>TRBD2|TRBV28|NA
CASSPRLAGKDTQYF
>NA|TRBV7-2|NA
CASSLGVNSPLHF
>TRBD1|TRBV3-1/TRBV3-2|once
CASRKGQALSYNEQFF
>NA|TRBV19|NA
CASSTPQGEQFF
>NA|TRBV28|NA
CASSRDSGSEQFF
>TRBD1|TRBV6-5|NA
CASRIPGQVTDTQYF
>TRBD1|TRBV5-4|NA
CASSFGTGATDTQYF
>NA|TRBV3-1/TRBV3-2|NA
CASSQGRGPYTGELFF
>NA|TRBV6-5|NA
CASSYDDGQYGYTF
>NA|TRBV7-9|NA
CASSLLSGTDTQYF
>TRBD1|TRBV19|once
CASSLQGGGTEAFF
>NA|TRBV27|few
CASRSLSAGVYGYTF
>TRBD1|TRBV3-1/TRBV3-2|NA
CASSQDFDRGIDGYTF
>NA|TRBV25-1|NA
CASSEAGFTNEKLFF
>TRBD1|TRBV2|NA
CATDRGVNSPLHF
>TRBD2|TRBV5-1|few
CASSDPGSGASYEQYF
>TRBD2|TRBV5-1|NA
CASSSDLAGVYGNEQFF